This section outlines one T cell receptor (beta chain) sequence together with its context. Data came from immunoSEQ multiplex PCR; TCRdb stores just in-frame clones and leaves some out. There are around 45,000 clones in the sample; about 80% occur only once, and about 10% lies in the top ten. Patients were ruled out by autoimmune disease history or systemic immunosuppression. Peripheral blood came from all dose cohorts at three timepoints. The data derive from a study of OX40 agonist ivuxolimab in advanced cancers. Study context: Averaging roughly 60 years in age, with a range of roughly 20 to 90, the cohort was 82.7% male.

This CDR3 has 16 amino acids. The ends lost 3 bases at V and 4 bases at J; junction bases unmatched: 9. The V gene's germline CDR1 is SGHKS and CDR2 YYEKEE (reference sequence). Source: CD4+ or CD8+ T cells sorted from blood, taken in a trial of the OX40 agonist ivuxolimab. The rearrangement joins TRBV5-5 to TRBJ2-5; 10 bases are shared with TRBD1. This receptor was identified in an adult with an advanced solid tumor such as melanoma, head and neck, liver or kidney cancer. CDR3 in DNA: TGTGCCAGCAGCTGGGACAGGGGAGTATCAGGAGAGACCCAGTACTTC. It codes for CASSWDRGVSGETQYF.